These 23 T cell receptor beta chains originate from one sample sequenced in a study of blood T cell repertoires in COVID-19. Clones were read by immunoSEQ multiplex PCR, and TCRdb kept only the in-frame ones, dropping some. This sample has roughly 35,000 clones, with approximately 82% found just once. Material: peripheral blood. The receptor set was obtained from a woman aged 55-69 years with acute or convalescent COVID-19.

This CDR3 reads CASSIGEENIQYF. Written as DNA, the CDR3 is TGTGCCAGCAGTATAGGGGAGGAAAACATTCAGTACTTC. The chain couples TRBV6-6 to TRBJ2-4; possible D gene TRBD2, 6 bases. The CDR3 loop spans 13 amino acids. V was trimmed by 5 bases and J by 5 bases, leaving 10 bases between them. CDR1 and CDR2 (germline): MNHNY, SVGAGI (reference sequence).

The J gene is TRBJ1-2, the V gene TRBV30; 9 bases are shared with TRBD1. This CDR3 has 14 residues. Germline-derived CDR1 and CDR2 are GTSNPN and SVGIG (reference sequence). V lost 4 bases, J lost 0 bases, and 3 bases stayed unmatched. The DNA for the CDR3 is TGTGCCTGGACGACAGGGGGTTCTAACTATGGCTACACCTTC. Residues: CAWTTGGSNYGYTF.

V gene TRBV9 combines with J gene TRBJ2-2; TRBD2 aligns across 13 bases. The J segment lost 0 bases and the V segment lost 4 bases, leaving 9 bases of the junction unmatched. This CDR3 region has 19 residues. CDR1 SGDLS and CDR2 YYNGEE come from the germline V gene. CDR3: CASSSRTSGGIANTGELFF. CDR3 nucleotide sequence: TGTGCCAGCAGCTCGAGGACTAGCGGGGGAATAGCGAACACCGGGGAGCTGTTTTTT.

The chain uses TRBV5-1 and TRBJ1-1; D is unresolved. The CDR3 spans 13 residues. Germline V gives CDR1 SGHRS, CDR2 YFSETQ. V was pared by 1 base and J by 5 bases, with 9 bases between. CDR3 region: CASSLNWETEAFF. For the CDR3, the DNA is TGCGCCAGCAGCTTGAATTGGGAGACTGAAGCTTTCTTT.

This sequence joins TRBV5-1 and TRBJ1-2, with TRBD1 identical over 8 bases. The germline CDR1 and CDR2 sequences are SGHRS and YFSETQ. V shed 0 bases and J 6 bases; nucleotides not matched to a gene: 4. This CDR3 is built from 14 residues. The CDR3 sequence: CASSLAWTGNGYTF. Here the CDR3 DNA reads TGCGCCAGCAGCTTGGCCTGGACAGGGAATGGCTACACCTTC.

The chain combines TRBV7-8 with TRBJ2-3; 16 nucleotides line up with TRBD2. J gave up 1 base and V 6 bases, and 4 bases lay outside the gene matches. This CDR3 contains 17 residues. Germline V gives CDR1 SGHVS, CDR2 FQNEAQ. This chain's CDR3 is CASRGTSGGVGTDTQYF. CDR3 in DNA: TGTGCCAGCAGAGGGACTAGCGGGGGGGTTGGCACAGATACGCAGTATTTT.

This clone was observed a few times. J is TRBJ2-3 and V is TRBV7-9; tentatively, D is TRBD2 (6 bases). CDR3 size: 16 residues. CDR1 is SEHNR and CDR2 is FQNEAQ in the germline V gene (reference sequence). V dropped 1 base and J dropped 0 bases, with 11 bases sitting between them. The CDR3 reads CASSLGALASTDTQYF. The CDR3 region has the DNA TGTGCCAGCAGCTTAGGTGCCCTAGCGAGCACAGATACGCAGTATTTT.

This sequence joins TRBV30 and TRBJ1-6; D gene ambiguous. The CDR3 loop spans 14 amino acids. CDR1 and CDR2 from the germline V gene are GTSNPN and SVGIG (reference sequence). V lost 5 bases and J 1 base, leaving 9 bases between the germline ends. CDR3 loop: CAWGRRSYNSPLHF. CDR3 in DNA: TGTGCCTGGGGCAGGAGGTCCTATAATTCACCCCTCCACTTT.

The V gene is TRBV30, the J gene TRBJ1-1; D not certain. From germline, CDR1 is GTSNPN and CDR2 SVGIG (reference sequence). The CDR3 contains 13 residues. Trimming stripped 0 bases from V and 0 bases from J, with 5 bases between. The CDR3 protein is CAWSVQLNTEAFF. The DNA of the CDR3 is TGTGCCTGGAGTGTACAGCTGAACACTGAAGCTTTCTTT.

The V call is TRBV4-1, the J call TRBJ2-3; 8 bases match TRBD1. Germline V gene sequence: CDR1 MGHRA, CDR2 YSYEKL. This CDR3 is 16 amino acids long. V shed 1 base and J 6 bases; nucleotides not matched to a gene: 9. CDR3 loop: CASSQGPGGSPDTQYF. The DNA for the CDR3 is TGCGCCAGCAGCCAAGGGCCAGGGGGCTCCCCGGATACGCAGTATTTT.

This chain uses TRBV5-8 with TRBJ2-7; maybe TRBD1 (6 bases). The CDR3 is 16 amino acids. V lost 4 bases to trimming and J lost 4 bases, with 21 bases between them. The germline V gene encodes CDR1 SGHTS and CDR2 YDEGEE. DNA for the CDR3: TGTGCCAGCAGCGAAACCGGGACAACGAGGGGGTACGAGCAGTACTTC. Its translation: CASSETGTTRGYEQYF. Drawing the rest from reference TRBV5-8 and TRBJ2-7, the complete variable domain is EAGVTQSPTHLIKTRGQQATLRCSPISGHTSVYWYQQALGLGLQFLLWYDEGEERNRGNFPPRFSGRQFPNYSSELNVNALELEDSALYLCASSETGTTRGYEQYFGPGTRLTVT.

CDR3 amino acids: CSVYGDRGYEQYF. The CDR3 region has the DNA TGCAGCGTTTACGGGGACAGGGGCTACGAGCAGTACTTC. The chain recombines TRBV29-1 with TRBJ2-7; 10 nucleotides line up with TRBD1. Trimming cost V 5 bases and J 3 bases; bases outside gene matches: 4. The CDR3 sequence is 13 residues long. In germline, CDR1 is SQVTM, CDR2 ANQGSEA.

This clone was detected only a few times. The chain combines TRBV6-2 or TRBV6-3 with TRBJ1-1; the match to TRBD1 covers 7 bases. The J segment lost 7 bases and the V segment lost 5 bases, leaving 7 bases of the junction unmatched. Germline V CDR1 and CDR2: MNHEY, SVGEGT. The CDR3 covers 13 residues. This chain's CDR3 is CASSRDGQVEAFF. The CDR3 coding sequence is TGTGCCAGCAGTAGGGACGGACAGGTTGAAGCTTTCTTT.

V is TRBV6-5 and J is TRBJ1-6; 10 bases fit TRBD1. The V gene's germline CDR1 is MNHEY and CDR2 SVGAGI. The CDR3 has 14 residues. Germline trimming cut 6 bases from V and 8 bases from J; bases unmatched to any gene: 4. CDR3 nucleotide sequence: TGTGCCAGCAGCTGGGACAGGGGTTATTCACCCCTCCACTTT. It codes for CASSWDRGYSPLHF.

The chain uses TRBV6-2 or TRBV6-3 and TRBJ2-7; 11 bases fit TRBD1. V lost 4 bases, J lost 2 bases, and 7 bases stayed unmatched. Germline values: CDR1 MNHEY, CDR2 SVGEGT. The CDR3 runs to 16 residues. CDR3 amino acids: CASSLGAGQGAYEQYF. The CDR3 coding sequence is TGTGCCAGCAGTTTAGGAGCGGGACAGGGGGCCTACGAGCAGTACTTC.

The V gene is TRBV5-5, the J gene TRBJ1-1; D remains ambiguous. The V and J ends lost 4 bases and 3 bases respectively, with 13 bases between them. The CDR3 totals 14 residues. Looked up from germline, CDR1 is SGHKS and CDR2 is YYEKEE (reference sequence). Written as DNA, the CDR3 is TGTGCCAGCAGCCCGGGATTAGAAGACACTGAAGCTTTCTTT. Protein product: CASSPGLEDTEAFF.

This chain links TRBV24-1 with TRBJ2-3, with 8 bases matching TRBD1. Germline V CDR1 and CDR2: KGHDR, SFDVKD. CDR3 length: 16 residues. The junction had 13 bases not matched to a gene; V was cut back by 7 bases and J by 5 bases. CDR3 in DNA: TGTGCCACCAGGGGCCCCGGCGGACAGGGCGTAGATACGCAGTATTTT. It codes for CATRGPGGQGVDTQYF.

The V gene is TRBV29-1, the J gene TRBJ2-3, with 7 nucleotides matching TRBD1. There are 14 residues in the CDR3. The trim removed 5 bases at V and 5 bases at J, leaving 10 bases unmatched. The germline V gene encodes CDR1 SQVTM and CDR2 ANQGSEA. This CDR3 reads CSVWVGGLGDTQYF. Here the CDR3 DNA reads TGCAGCGTTTGGGTAGGGGGCTTGGGAGATACGCAGTATTTT.

This clone was observed once. This chain joins TRBV19 and TRBJ2-3; D gene unclear. V shed 6 bases and J shed 1 base, with 8 bases lying between them. Germline assignment: CDR1 LNHDA and CDR2 SQIVND (reference sequence). This CDR3 has 13 amino acids. The CDR3 here is CASRDRGTDTQYF. CDR3 bases: TGTGCCAGTAGGGATCGGGGCACAGATACGCAGTATTTT.

The V and J genes are TRBV18 and TRBJ2-1; TRBD2 matches 14 bases. The CDR3 is 17 residues long. Trimming removed 4 bases from V and 7 bases from J; junction bases left unmatched: 9. CDR1 is KGHSH and CDR2 is LQKENI in the germline V gene. The CDR3 spells CASSQMGLAGAGNEQFF. Written as DNA, the CDR3 is TGTGCCAGCTCACAAATGGGACTAGCGGGAGCCGGGAATGAGCAGTTCTTC.

The count of this clone is one. This rearrangement joins TRBV27 to TRBJ2-3; tentative D call: TRBD2 (7 bases). The ends were cut back, 8 bases at V and 4 bases at J, with 16 bases in the middle. The CDR3 covers 14 residues. Germline-derived CDR1 and CDR2 are MNHEY and SMNVEV (reference sequence). This CDR3 is CASRSGGEADTQYF. The CDR3 nucleotides are TGTGCCAGCCGCTCGGGGGGCGAGGCAGATACGCAGTATTTT.

This sequence joins TRBV7-9 and TRBJ1-2; D unclear. The ends were cut back, 3 bases at V and 3 bases at J, with 11 bases in the middle. This CDR3 is 14 amino acids long. The germline CDR1 and CDR2 sequences are SEHNR and FQNEAQ (reference sequence). This CDR3 is CASSFARNDYGYTF. DNA for the CDR3: TGTGCCAGCAGCTTCGCCAGAAATGACTATGGCTACACCTTC. Full variable domain (missing parts from reference TRBV7-9 and TRBJ1-2): DTGVSQNPRHKITKRGQNVTFRCDPISEHNRLYWYRQTLGQGPEFLTYFQNEAQLEKSRLLSDRFSAERPKGSFSTLEIQRTEQGDSAMYLCASSFARNDYGYTFGSGTRLTVV.

The chain employs TRBV6-5 and TRBJ2-7; 7 nucleotides line up with TRBD2. With 6 bases clipped from V and 4 bases from J, the junction kept 6 bases outside the gene matches. The germline CDR1 and CDR2 sequences are MNHEY and SVGAGI. CDR3 length: 13 residues. CDR3 bases: TGTGCCAGCAGCAACGGGGGAGGGTACGAGCAGTACTTC. This encodes CASSNGGGYEQYF.